This T cell receptor beta chain is drawn from a study of CD8 T cells in ankylosing spondylitis. Study findings and constraints: Existing reports had already noted some motif variants in reactive arthritis synovial fluid and blood. A TCR beta motif of eight highly homologous variants appeared characteristic of ankylosing spondylitis blood. It was reported that disease-linked clones were significantly enriched in matched ankylosing spondylitis synovial fluid.

From germline, CDR1 is SGHTA and CDR2 FQGNSA. CDR3 length: 16 residues. The V and J ends lost 5 bases and 0 bases respectively, with 16 bases between them. Researchers built TCR beta libraries using quantitative 5'-RACE with molecular barcodes. One entry per CDR3 protein, called by TCRdb with MiXCR from the 5' RACE reads. The sample holds some 120,000 distinct CDR3 sequences; approximately 15% are singletons and the top ten take 3%. In this sample, this clonotype turned up many times. Its antigen is unidentified. This clonotype was sampled from a female donor with ankylosing spondylitis or in good health (not recorded which). This chain joins TRBV7-2 and TRBJ1-2; no definite D call. Sequencing was done on a sample of blood, either unsorted or a sorted T cell fraction (not recorded which). The DNA of the CDR3 is TGTGCCAGCAGCAGAAGTTTGTCTCAGGCTAACTATGGCTACACCTTC. Translated, it gives CASSRSLSQANYGYTF.